Below are 20 T cell receptor beta chains sequenced from a single sample in a study of blood T cell repertoires in COVID-19. Using immunoSEQ multiplex PCR, the repertoire was profiled, and TCRdb retains in-frame clones only, with some absent. The repertoire holds around 220,000 clones, with around 90% as singletons. Sequencing was done on a sample of PBMCs or T cells enriched from blood (not recorded which). All receptors come from a man aged 30 to 39 who had been exposed to COVID-19.

The chain combines TRBV13 with TRBJ1-5; D unclear. V was trimmed by 1 base and J by 7 bases, leaving 5 bases between them. CDR1 is PRHDT, CDR2 FYEKMQ, per germline (reference sequence). The CDR3 is made up of 12 amino acids. The CDR3 DNA reads TGTGCCAGCAGCTTAGACGGGCAGCCCCAGCATTTT. Translated, it gives CASSLDGQPQHF.

J is TRBJ1-2 and V is TRBV19; D perhaps matches TRBD1 (6 bases). The ends were cut back, 5 bases at V and 6 bases at J, with 10 bases in the middle. Germline V gene lookup returns CDR1 LNHDA and CDR2 SQIVND (reference sequence). This CDR3 comprises 12 residues. The DNA of the CDR3 is TGTGCCAGTAGTCTTCCAGGGGATGGCTACACCTTC. It yields the protein CASSLPGDGYTF.

The V gene is TRBV5-1, the J gene TRBJ1-1; TRBD1 agrees at 7 bases. CDR1 and CDR2 (germline): SGHRS, YFSETQ. This CDR3 region has 15 residues. The J segment lost 1 base and the V segment lost 1 base, leaving 4 bases of the junction unmatched. The CDR3 bases are TGCGCCAGCAGCTTGATCAGACAGGGGAACACTGAAGCTTTCTTT. Amino acids: CASSLIRQGNTEAFF.

The V call is TRBV7-2, the J call TRBJ1-1, with TRBD1 identical over 7 bases. Germline assignment: CDR1 SGHTA and CDR2 FQGNSA. The CDR3 loop spans 15 amino acids. The J segment lost 0 bases and the V segment lost 5 bases, leaving 6 bases of the junction unmatched. The CDR3 sequence is CASSETGFLNTEAFF. CDR3 sequence (DNA): TGTGCCAGCAGCGAGACAGGGTTTCTGAACACTGAAGCTTTCTTT. Filled out from reference TRBV7-2 and TRBJ1-1, the complete variable domain reads GAGVSQSPSNKVTEKGKDVELRCDPISGHTALYWYRQSLGQGLEFLIYFQGNSAPDKSGLPSDRFSAERTGGSVSTLTIQRTQQEDSAVYLCASSETGFLNTEAFFGQGTRLTVV.

This clone was found once. V gene TRBV28 combines with J gene TRBJ1-5; 10 bases line up with TRBD1. The closer fit of TRBJ2-3 to the DNA end suggests the J call may be wrong. CDR3 length: 15 residues. Germline V gives CDR1 MDHEN, CDR2 SYDVKM. In DNA form, the CDR3 reads TGTGCCAGCACCCGACAGGGGGCCTTCAATCAGCCCCAGTATTTT. Protein: CASTRQGAFNQPQYF.

Here the CDR3 reads CASSIGTAQETQYF. The CDR3 coding sequence is TGTGCCAGCAGCATCGGGACTGCCCAAGAGACCCAGTACTTC. This chain joins TRBV7-7 and TRBJ2-5; D possibly corresponds to TRBD2 (6 bases). V gave up 5 bases and J gave up 1 base, with 11 bases separating them. The CDR3 loop spans 14 amino acids. Germline lookup yields CDR1 SSHAT and CDR2 FNYEAQ (reference sequence).

This rearrangement joins TRBV11-2 to TRBJ1-2; tentatively, D is TRBD1 (5 bases). Germline CDR1 reads SGHAT; CDR2 reads FQNNGV. V lost 3 bases and J lost 8, with 10 bases in between. This CDR3 contains 12 residues. The CDR3: CASSLRDGGYTF. The CDR3 bases are TGTGCCAGCAGCTTGCGGGACGGGGGCTACACCTTC.

In DNA form, the CDR3 reads TGTGCCAGCAGTACGGGGAGACTAGCATCCTCCTACGAGCAGTACTTC. Translation: CASSTGRLASSYEQYF. The rearrangement links TRBV6-2 or TRBV6-3 to TRBJ2-7, with TRBD2 identical over 7 bases. The CDR3 has 16 amino acids. Germline V lookup: CDR1 MNHEY, CDR2 SVGEGT. Trimming took 5 bases from V and 0 from J; bases not matched to a gene: 10.

The chain employs TRBV7-3 and TRBJ2-3; TRBD2 matches at 7 bases. The germline V gene has CDR1 SGHTA and CDR2 FQGTGA. The CDR3 has 17 residues. V dropped 5 bases and J dropped 5; count of bases not matched to a gene: 16. For the CDR3, the DNA is TGTGCCAGCAGCCCGACCGAGCGGGGAGCCCCGGTAGATACGCAGTATTTT. It yields the protein CASSPTERGAPVDTQYF. Variable domain in full (rest from reference TRBV7-3 and TRBJ2-3): GAGVSQTPSNKVTEKGKYVELRCDPISGHTALYWYRQSLGQGPEFLIYFQGTGAADDSGLPNDRFFAVRPEGSVSTLKIQRTERGDSAVYLCASSPTERGAPVDTQYFGPGTRLTVL.

The chain joins TRBV29-1 to TRBJ1-1; D is undetermined. The germline V and J ends were trimmed by 7 bases and 2 bases, with 17 bases remaining between them. The CDR3 consists of 14 residues. The germline CDR1 and CDR2 sequences are SQVTM and ANQGSEA. The CDR3 loop reads CSAVTLHSNTEAFF. The CDR3 DNA reads as TGCAGCGCAGTGACCCTTCACAGTAACACTGAAGCTTTCTTT. Together with reference TRBV29-1 and TRBJ1-1, the CDR3 gives the full variable domain: SAVISQKPSRDICQRGTSLTIQCQVDSQVTMMFWYRQQPGQSLTLIATANQGSEATYESGFVIDKFPISRPNLTFSTLTVSNMSPEDSSIYLCSAVTLHSNTEAFFGQGTRLTVV.

The V call is TRBV3-1 (or the pseudogene TRBV3-2), the J call TRBJ2-2; no definite D call. V shed 4 bases and J shed 6 bases, with 6 bases lying between them. In germline, CDR1 is LGHDT, CDR2 YNNKEL (reference sequence). The CDR3 is made up of 12 amino acids. The CDR3 DNA reads TGTGCCAGCAGCCCCAGGCCCGGGGAGCTGTTTTTT. It translates to CASSPRPGELFF.

The V and J genes are TRBV7-6 and TRBJ2-1, with a weak D call TRBD2 (6 bases). The germline CDR1 and CDR2 sequences are SGHVS and FNYEAQ. Trimming removed 6 bases at V and 4 bases at J, with 16 bases between. The CDR3 has 15 amino acids. CDR3 sequence reads: CASSRVGGFYNEQFF. For the CDR3, the DNA is TGTGCCAGCAGTCGAGTCGGGGGATTTTACAATGAGCAGTTCTTC.

This chain links TRBV7-2 with TRBJ1-5, with D possibly matching TRBD1 (5 bases). CDR3 length: 14 residues. Trimming pared 5 bases from V and 0 bases from J, leaving 8 bases between. Germline values: CDR1 SGHTA, CDR2 FQGNSA. The CDR3: CASSVDSSNQPQHF. The CDR3 DNA reads as TGTGCCAGCAGCGTAGACAGTAGCAATCAGCCCCAGCATTTT.

This chain joins TRBV5-1 and TRBJ2-2, with 8 bases lining up with TRBD1. The CDR3 totals 15 residues. Germline CDR1 reads SGHRS; CDR2 reads YFSETQ. J gave up 5 bases and V 4 bases, and 7 bases lay outside the gene matches. CDR3 DNA: TGCGCCAGCAGCCCCCGGACAGGGCGGACCGGGGAGCTGTTTTTT. This translates into CASSPRTGRTGELFF.

The genes are TRBV27 and TRBJ1-4, with 7 bases that match TRBD1. Trimming removed 4 bases from V and 5 bases from J; junction bases left unmatched: 13. CDR1 is MNHEY, CDR2 SMNVEV, per germline (reference sequence). This CDR3 is built from 17 residues. CDR3 loop: CASSWALRKGQNEKLFF. The CDR3 DNA reads as TGTGCCAGCAGTTGGGCCCTTAGGAAGGGACAGAATGAAAAACTGTTTTTT.

The gene calls are TRBV7-9 and TRBJ1-4; maybe TRBD1 (6 bases). The CDR3 runs to 13 residues. In germline, CDR1 is SEHNR, CDR2 FQNEAQ (reference sequence). The CDR3 reads CAGEGVEREKLFF. Here the CDR3 DNA reads TGTGCAGGGGAGGGGGTAGAACGTGAAAAACTGTTTTTT.

V gene TRBV5-8 combines with J gene TRBJ1-1, with D possibly TRBD1 on 5 matching bases. The V and J ends lost 0 bases and 7 bases respectively, with 10 bases between them. CDR3 length: 13 residues. Germline V lookup: CDR1 SGHTS, CDR2 YDEGEE. The DNA of the CDR3 is TGTGCCAGCAGCTTGGGGACATATTTTGAAGCTTTCTTT. Translated, it gives CASSLGTYFEAFF. The complete variable domain, with remaining parts taken from reference TRBV5-8 and TRBJ1-1, reads EAGVTQSPTHLIKTRGQQATLRCSPISGHTSVYWYQQALGLGLQFLLWYDEGEERNRGNFPPRFSGRQFPNYSSELNVNALELEDSALYLCASSLGTYFEAFFGQGTRLTVV.

V gene TRBV7-6 combines with J gene TRBJ1-5; the D is unclear. Trimming left V 5 bases short and J 6 bases short, with 17 bases between. The V gene's germline CDR1 is SGHVS and CDR2 FNYEAQ. This CDR3 contains 15 residues. The CDR3 loop reads CASSLEGVRGQPQHF. In DNA form, the CDR3 reads TGTGCCAGCAGCCTAGAGGGAGTACGGGGTCAGCCCCAGCATTTT.

This chain links TRBV19 with TRBJ2-3; D not certain. V shed 3 bases and J shed 0 bases, with 13 bases lying between them. Per the germline V gene, CDR1 is LNHDA and CDR2 is SQIVND (reference sequence). This CDR3 region has 16 residues. CDR3 sequence: CASSIFGDASTDTQYF. The CDR3 bases are TGTGCCAGTAGTATCTTCGGAGACGCTAGCACAGATACGCAGTATTTT.

The chain has TRBV11-2 and TRBJ2-7, with a tentative D call TRBD2 (5 bases). The germline V and J ends were trimmed by 6 bases and 2 bases, with 11 bases remaining between them. This CDR3 has 13 residues. Germline V gives CDR1 SGHAT, CDR2 FQNNGV. The CDR3 sequence: CASSSSGTYEQYF. CDR3 bases: TGTGCCAGCAGTTCCTCCGGGACCTACGAGCAGTACTTC. Using reference TRBV11-2 and TRBJ2-7 for the parts outside the CDR3, the full variable domain is EAGVAQSPRYKIIEKRQSVAFWCNPISGHATLYWYQQILGQGPKLLIQFQNNGVVDDSQLPKDRFSAERLKGVDSTLKIQPAKLEDSAVYLCASSSSGTYEQYFGPGTRLTVT.